This T cell receptor beta chain derives from a study of blood T cell repertoires in COVID-19. Trimming left V 3 bases short and J 7 bases short, with 10 bases between. The CDR3 is 13 residues long. Germline V lookup: CDR1 LNHDA, CDR2 SQIVND (reference sequence). Repertoires were generated with immunoSEQ multiplex PCR, while TCRdb's copy carries only in-frame clones and drops some. The repertoire holds approximately 97,000 clones, around nine tenths seen once, with 1.5% to 2% in the top ten. The sequencing input was peripheral blood. This chain joins TRBV19 and TRBJ2-1; tentative D call: TRBD1 (5 bases). This sequence was found in a woman aged 50 to 60 with COVID-19, enrolled during active disease. CDR3 region: CASSMRQYNEQFF. DNA of the CDR3: TGTGCCAGTAGTATGAGACAGTATAATGAGCAGTTCTTC. Full variable domain (outside the CDR3, taken from reference TRBV19 and TRBJ2-1): DGGITQSPKYLFRKEGQNVTLSCEQNLNHDAMYWYRQDPGQGLRLIYYSQIVNDFQKGDIAEGYSVSREKKESFPLTVTSAQKNPTAFYLCASSMRQYNEQFFGPGTRLTVL.